This entry lists 25 T cell receptor beta chains sequenced from one sample in a study of control samples from healthy donors and cancer patients. Libraries were prepared by immunoSEQ multiplex PCR; TCRdb keeps only in-frame clonotypes and omits some of them. This sample has roughly 100,000 clones, with 92% found just once. The sample taken for sequencing was blood. Receptors were obtained from a woman aged 18-29 years in good health.

The CDR3 region has the DNA TGTGCCATCAGTCCGGGAGCTGGTGATTCACCCCTCCACTTT. Translating it yields CAISPGAGDSPLHF. The chain combines TRBV10-3 with TRBJ1-6; no clear D. In germline, CDR1 is ENHRY, CDR2 SYGVKD. The CDR3 consists of 14 residues. V lost 5 bases to trimming and J lost 8 bases, with 13 bases between them.

V is TRBV3-1 (or the pseudogene TRBV3-2) and J is TRBJ2-7; 10 positions match TRBD2. The CDR3 covers 18 residues. V was clipped by 3 bases and J by 4 bases; unmatched bases: 15. Germline V CDR1 and CDR2: LGHDT, YNNKEL (reference sequence). The CDR3 region has the DNA TGTGCCAGCAGCCACCATGGACCGGGACTAGCGATTTCTTACGAGCAGTACTTC. This encodes CASSHHGPGLAISYEQYF.

The V gene is TRBV4-2, the J gene TRBJ2-2; the D gene is possibly TRBD2 (5 bases). From germline, CDR1 is LGHNA and CDR2 YNFKEQ. The CDR3 extends over 15 amino acids. The V gene lost 1 base and the J gene lost 5 bases, with 11 bases spanning the gap. The CDR3 DNA is TGTGCCAGCAGCCAAGGGACTCCTTGGACCGGGGAGCTGTTTTTT. This encodes CASSQGTPWTGELFF.

The CDR3 DNA sequence: TGCGCCAGCAGCGGTTTACTGGGGGCGCAAGAAAAACTGTTTTTT. Translated, it gives CASSGLLGAQEKLFF. J is TRBJ1-4 and V is TRBV5-1; D is perhaps TRBD1 (6 bases). V lost 4 bases and J lost 8, with 18 bases in between. This CDR3 is 15 amino acids long. Germline V lookup: CDR1 SGHRS, CDR2 YFSETQ. Full variable domain (missing parts from reference TRBV5-1 and TRBJ1-4): KAGVTQTPRYLIKTRGQQVTLSCSPISGHRSVSWYQQTPGQGLQFLFEYFSETQRNKGNFPGRFSGRQFSNSRSEMNVSTLELGDSALYLCASSGLLGAQEKLFFGSGTQLSVL.

The rearrangement uses TRBV24-1 and TRBJ2-2; 13 bases align to TRBD2. This CDR3 comprises 21 residues. V lost 3 bases and J lost 3; bases outside the gene matches: 15. Germline-derived CDR1 and CDR2 are KGHDR and SFDVKD. The CDR3, as DNA: TGTGCCACCAGTGATCCTAGTGGACAGGGACTAGCGGGATCCGACACCGGGGAGCTGTTTTTT. Translating gives CATSDPSGQGLAGSDTGELFF.

The chain employs TRBV7-9 and TRBJ2-1, with TRBD1 as a possible D gene (6 bases). CDR1 is SEHNR and CDR2 is FQNEAQ in the germline V gene (reference sequence). The CDR3 sequence is 14 residues long. V was cut by 5 bases and J by 3 bases, with 11 bases left in between. CDR3 protein: CASSPRTDYNEQFF. The CDR3 DNA reads TGTGCCAGCAGCCCGCGGACAGACTACAATGAGCAGTTCTTC.

The V call is TRBV30, the J call TRBJ1-2, with a tentative D call TRBD1 (6 bases). The CDR3 loop spans 15 amino acids. Germline loops: CDR1 GTSNPN, CDR2 SVGIG (reference sequence). The V end lost 2 bases, the J end lost 0 bases, and 13 bases lay between the germline ends. CDR3 in DNA: TGTGCCTGGAGTTGGGGGGCCGGAGCTAACTATGGCTACACCTTC. This gives the protein CAWSWGAGANYGYTF. The full variable domain, rest sourced from reference TRBV30 and TRBJ1-2, is SQTIHQWPATLVQPVGSPLSLECTVEGTSNPNLYWYRQAAGRGLQLLFYSVGIGQISSEVPQNLSASRPQDRQFILSSKKLLLSDSGFYLCAWSWGAGANYGYTFGSGTRLTVV.

The chain links TRBV7-9 to TRBJ1-1; D is unclear. The CDR3 is 12 residues long. V was clipped by 3 bases and J by 4 bases, with 6 bases between them. Germline-derived CDR1 and CDR2 are SEHNR and FQNEAQ (reference sequence). CDR3 loop: CASSFGITEAFF. The CDR3 region has the DNA TGTGCCAGCAGCTTTGGAATCACTGAAGCTTTCTTT.

V is TRBV5-5 and J is TRBJ1-1; D gene ambiguous. Trimming took off 5 bases at V and 4 bases at J, with 12 bases between the two ends. The CDR3 is 13 amino acids. CDR1 is SGHKS, CDR2 YYEKEE, per germline (reference sequence). The CDR3 DNA sequence: TGTGCCAGCAGTAATCCTTTGAGCACTGAAGCTTTCTTT. Encoded protein: CASSNPLSTEAFF.

This chain connects TRBV7-6 to TRBJ2-2; TRBD2 aligns across 12 bases. V lost 6 bases to trimming and J lost 9 bases; unmatched junction nucleotides: 11. The germline V gene has CDR1 SGHVS and CDR2 FNYEAQ. This CDR3 contains 16 residues. The CDR3 DNA reads as TGTGCCAGCAGATCCCTAGCGGGAGGGCCGATGAGGGAGCTGTTTTTT. As protein: CASRSLAGGPMRELFF.

The chain links TRBV6-7 to TRBJ2-7, with 9 positions matching TRBD1. TRBV6-7 is an ORF; its function is uncertain. V lost 6 bases to trimming and J lost 3 bases; unmatched junction nucleotides: 9. The CDR3 is 15 amino acids. CDR3: CASSPRRDRVYEQYF. The CDR3 nucleotides are TGTGCCAGCAGCCCCCGGCGGGACAGGGTCTACGAGCAGTACTTC.

The rearrangement links TRBV5-6 to TRBJ2-3; 8 nucleotides match TRBD2. The length of the CDR3 is 14 residues. Germline CDR1 is SGHDT and CDR2 is YYEEEE. V trimming: 5 bases; J trimming: 1 base; junction bases outside the gene matches: 3. The CDR3 DNA reads TGTGCCAGCAGGCCGGGACTAGGCACAGATACGCAGTATTTT. Its translation is CASRPGLGTDTQYF. The whole variable domain, filled in from reference TRBV5-6 and TRBJ2-3, reads DAGVTQSPTHLIKTRGQQVTLRCSPKSGHDTVSWYQQALGQGPQFIFQYYEEEERQRGNFPDRFSGHQFPNYSSELNVNALLLGDSALYLCASRPGLGTDTQYFGPGTRLTVL.

The chain carries TRBV19 and TRBJ1-1, with D uncertain. V lost 5 bases, J lost 0 bases, and 19 bases lay in between. The CDR3 is 17 amino acids. Germline-derived CDR1 and CDR2 are LNHDA and SQIVND (reference sequence). The CDR3 region has the DNA TGTGCCAGTAGTCCATCAAACGGGAGGATATTGAACACTGAAGCTTTCTTT. It codes for CASSPSNGRILNTEAFF.

The chain joins TRBV12-3 or TRBV12-4 to TRBJ2-7; 7 bases map to TRBD1. The CDR3 has 13 amino acids. The trim removed 7 bases at V and 6 bases at J, leaving 9 bases unmatched. CDR3 protein: CASIQTGQGEQYF. CDR3 nucleotides: TGTGCCAGCATCCAGACAGGGCAAGGCGAGCAGTACTTC.

The chain has TRBV15 and TRBJ1-1, with D possibly matching TRBD1 (6 bases). The V gene's germline CDR1 is LNHNV and CDR2 YYDKDF (reference sequence). Trimming removed 7 bases from V and 4 bases from J, with 16 bases in between. This CDR3 region has 14 residues. The CDR3 loop is CATTIRRGTTEAFF. CDR3 DNA sequence: TGTGCCACCACCATTCGGAGGGGGACCACTGAAGCTTTCTTT.

CDR3: CASSQETGPTDTQYF. CDR3 sequence (DNA): TGTGCCAGCAGCCAAGAGACGGGGCCCACAGATACGCAGTATTTT. The J gene is TRBJ2-3, the V gene TRBV14; D possibly uses TRBD1 or TRBD2 (5 bases each). The CDR3 is 15 amino acids. CDR1 and CDR2 from the germline V gene are SGHDN and FVKESK. The germline V and J ends were trimmed by 0 bases and 2 bases, with 9 bases remaining between them.

The chain links TRBV5-1 to TRBJ2-7; D not resolved. This CDR3 comprises 15 residues. V was shortened by 0 bases and J by 3 bases, with 13 bases between the two germline ends. CDR1 and CDR2 (germline): SGHRS, YFSETQ. CDR3 nucleotides: TGCGCCAGCAGCTTGGCCGGTGTCGGATTCTACGAGCAGTACTTC. Translating it yields CASSLAGVGFYEQYF.

The V gene is TRBV5-1, the J gene TRBJ2-7; 7 positions match TRBD2. Looked up from germline, CDR1 is SGHRS and CDR2 is YFSETQ. Unmatched junction bases numbered 5, after V lost 1 base and J lost 4 bases. This CDR3 has 14 residues. This CDR3 reads CASSLFRGEYEQYF. In nucleotides, the CDR3 is TGCGCCAGCAGCTTGTTCCGGGGGGAGTACGAGCAGTACTTC.

This chain connects TRBV2 to TRBJ2-1; D possibly matches TRBD1 or TRBD2 (5 bases each). Per the germline V gene, CDR1 is SNHLY and CDR2 is FYNNEI. The ends were cut back, 5 bases at V and 11 bases at J, with 16 bases in the middle. This CDR3 contains 13 residues. The CDR3 reads CASSLLEGRQQFF. DNA of the CDR3: TGTGCCAGCAGTCTTCTAGAGGGGAGACAGCAGTTCTTC.

The chain employs TRBV3-1 (or the pseudogene TRBV3-2) and TRBJ2-1; TRBD2 is a possible D gene (7 bases). Trimming pared 4 bases from V and 10 bases from J, leaving 17 bases between. The CDR3 covers 14 residues. Germline CDR1 and CDR2: LGHDT and YNNKEL (reference sequence). The CDR3 bases are TGTGCCAGCAGCCTACGCCTCCGCGGGGGCGAGCAGTTCTTC. This sequence encodes CASSLRLRGGEQFF.

This chain links TRBV30 with TRBJ1-5; 11 positions agree with TRBD1. V was pared by 1 base and J by 7 bases, with 6 bases of the junction left unmatched. This CDR3 spans 15 amino acids. Germline-derived CDR1 and CDR2 are GTSNPN and SVGIG (reference sequence). This CDR3 reads CAWSAGTGGWQPQHF. The DNA for the CDR3 is TGTGCCTGGAGTGCCGGGACAGGGGGTTGGCAGCCCCAGCATTTT.

This rearrangement joins TRBV5-1 to TRBJ2-3; D unresolved. CDR3 length: 15 amino acids. Germline V CDR1 and CDR2: SGHRS, YFSETQ. Trimming removed 0 bases from V and 3 bases from J, with 11 bases in between. This CDR3 reads CASSLDRKRTDTQYF. In DNA form, the CDR3 reads TGCGCCAGCAGCTTGGATCGGAAAAGAACAGATACGCAGTATTTT.

Worth noting for this clone: Other DNA sequences in this specimen translate into the identical CDR3. This rearrangement joins TRBV5-1 to TRBJ2-7; D ambiguous. Germline CDR1 reads SGHRS; CDR2 reads YFSETQ. V was trimmed by 0 bases and J by 0 bases, leaving 7 bases between them. There are 14 residues in the CDR3. CDR3 region: CASSLEVSSYEQYF. The CDR3 nucleotides read TGCGCCAGCAGCTTGGAAGTTTCCTCCTACGAGCAGTACTTC.

This clone was seen once. The chain has TRBV6-5 and TRBJ1-5; D is unclear. CDR1 and CDR2 (germline): MNHEY, SVGAGI. Trimming cost V 4 bases and J 0 bases, with 10 bases left between them. The CDR3 has 15 amino acids. The CDR3 sequence: CASSSLPDSNQPQHF. The CDR3 nucleotides read TGTGCCAGCAGTTCTTTGCCGGATAGCAATCAGCCCCAGCATTTT.

This sequence joins TRBV10-3 and TRBJ1-4; D is unclear. The germline V and J ends were trimmed by 3 bases and 0 bases, with 11 bases remaining between them. The CDR3 covers 16 residues. Germline V gives CDR1 ENHRY, CDR2 SYGVKD. CDR3 sequence (DNA): TGTGCCATCAGTGACACGGGAACTGCAACTAATGAAAAACTGTTTTTT. Its protein product is CAISDTGTATNEKLFF.